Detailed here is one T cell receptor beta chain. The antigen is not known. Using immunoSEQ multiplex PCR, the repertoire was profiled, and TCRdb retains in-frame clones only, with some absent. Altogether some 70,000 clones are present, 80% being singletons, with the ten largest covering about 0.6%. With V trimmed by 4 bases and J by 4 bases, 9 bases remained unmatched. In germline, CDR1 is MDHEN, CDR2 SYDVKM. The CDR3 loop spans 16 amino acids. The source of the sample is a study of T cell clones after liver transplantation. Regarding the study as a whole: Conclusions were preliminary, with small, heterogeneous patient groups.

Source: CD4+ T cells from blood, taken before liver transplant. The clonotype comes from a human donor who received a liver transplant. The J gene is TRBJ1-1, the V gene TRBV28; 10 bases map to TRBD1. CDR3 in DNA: TGTGCCAGCAGTTCGTTCGGGACAGGGGCTGCCACTGAAGCTTTCTTT. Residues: CASSSFGTGAATEAFF.